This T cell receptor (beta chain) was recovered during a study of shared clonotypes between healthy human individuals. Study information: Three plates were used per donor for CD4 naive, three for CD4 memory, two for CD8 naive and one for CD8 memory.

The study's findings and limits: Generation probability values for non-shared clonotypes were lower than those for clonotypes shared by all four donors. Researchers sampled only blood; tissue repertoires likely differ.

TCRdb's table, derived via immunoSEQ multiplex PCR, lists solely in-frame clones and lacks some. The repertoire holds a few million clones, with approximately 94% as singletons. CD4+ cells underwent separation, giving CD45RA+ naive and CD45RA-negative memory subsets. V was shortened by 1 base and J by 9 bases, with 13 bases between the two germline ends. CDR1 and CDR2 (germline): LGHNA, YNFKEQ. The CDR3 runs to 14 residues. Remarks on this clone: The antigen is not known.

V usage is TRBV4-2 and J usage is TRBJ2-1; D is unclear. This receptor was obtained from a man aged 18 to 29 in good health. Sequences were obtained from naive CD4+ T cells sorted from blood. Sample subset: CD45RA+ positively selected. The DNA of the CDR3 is TGTGCCAGCAGCCAAGGAAATGAAATAGGTGAGCAGTTCTTC. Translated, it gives CASSQGNEIGEQFF.